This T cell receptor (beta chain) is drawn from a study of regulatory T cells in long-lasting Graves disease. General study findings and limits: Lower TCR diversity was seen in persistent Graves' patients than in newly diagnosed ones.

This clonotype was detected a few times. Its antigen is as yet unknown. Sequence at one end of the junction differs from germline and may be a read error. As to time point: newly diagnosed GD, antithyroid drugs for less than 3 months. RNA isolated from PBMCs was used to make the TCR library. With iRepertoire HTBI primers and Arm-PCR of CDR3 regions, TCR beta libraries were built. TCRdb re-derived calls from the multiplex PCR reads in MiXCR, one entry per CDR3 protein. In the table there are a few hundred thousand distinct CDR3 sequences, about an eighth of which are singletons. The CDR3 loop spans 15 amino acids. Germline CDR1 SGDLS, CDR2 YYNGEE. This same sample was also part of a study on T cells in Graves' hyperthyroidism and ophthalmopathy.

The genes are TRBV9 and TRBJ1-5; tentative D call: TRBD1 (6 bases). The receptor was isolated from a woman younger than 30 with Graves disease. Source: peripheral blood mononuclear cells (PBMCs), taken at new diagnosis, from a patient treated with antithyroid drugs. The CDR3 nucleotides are TGTACCAGCAGCGTAGAGGACAGCTTGAATCAGCCCCAGCATTTT. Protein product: CTSSVEDSLNQPQHF.